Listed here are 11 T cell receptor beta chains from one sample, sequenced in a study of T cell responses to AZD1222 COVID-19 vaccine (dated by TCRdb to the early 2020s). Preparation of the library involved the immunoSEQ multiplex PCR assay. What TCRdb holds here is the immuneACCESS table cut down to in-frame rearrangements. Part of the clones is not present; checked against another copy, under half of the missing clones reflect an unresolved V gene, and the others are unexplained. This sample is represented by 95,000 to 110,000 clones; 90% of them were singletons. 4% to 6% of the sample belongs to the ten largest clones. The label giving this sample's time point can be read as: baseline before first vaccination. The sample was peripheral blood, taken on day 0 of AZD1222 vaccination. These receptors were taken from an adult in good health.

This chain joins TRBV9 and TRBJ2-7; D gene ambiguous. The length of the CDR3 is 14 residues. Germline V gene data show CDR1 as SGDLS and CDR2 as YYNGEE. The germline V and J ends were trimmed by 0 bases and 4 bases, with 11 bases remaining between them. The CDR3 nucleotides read TGTGCCAGCAGCGTAGATGGCTACAATTACGAGCAGTACTTC. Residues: CASSVDGYNYEQYF. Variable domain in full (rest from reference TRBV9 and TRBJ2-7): DSGVTQTPKHLITATGQRVTLRCSPRSGDLSVYWYQQSLDQGLQFLIQYYNGEERAKGNILERFSAQQFPDLHSELNLSSLELGDSALYFCASSVDGYNYEQYFGPGTRLTVT.

CDR3 DNA sequence: TGTGCCAGCAGCACATATAACCGGGACAGGGTAGGAGTAGGCAATCAGCCCCAGCATTTT. Protein product: CASSTYNRDRVGVGNQPQHF. The chain is built from TRBV7-8 and TRBJ1-5; 9 nucleotides agree with TRBD1. The ends lost 5 bases at V and 2 bases at J; junction bases unmatched: 19. The CDR3 contains 20 residues. Germline assignment: CDR1 SGHVS and CDR2 FQNEAQ.

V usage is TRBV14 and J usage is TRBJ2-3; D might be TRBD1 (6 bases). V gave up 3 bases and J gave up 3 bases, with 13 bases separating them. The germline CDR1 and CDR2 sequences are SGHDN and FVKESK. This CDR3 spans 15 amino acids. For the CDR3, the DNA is TGTGCCAGCAGCCACCAACAGGGTAGGACAGATACGCAGTATTTT. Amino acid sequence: CASSHQQGRTDTQYF.

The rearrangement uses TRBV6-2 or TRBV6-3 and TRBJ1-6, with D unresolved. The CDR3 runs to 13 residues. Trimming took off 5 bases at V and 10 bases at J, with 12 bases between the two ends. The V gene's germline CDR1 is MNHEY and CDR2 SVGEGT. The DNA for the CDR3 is TGTGCCAGCAGTCTCTCCCTGGGGTCACCCCTCCACTTT. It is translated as CASSLSLGSPLHF.

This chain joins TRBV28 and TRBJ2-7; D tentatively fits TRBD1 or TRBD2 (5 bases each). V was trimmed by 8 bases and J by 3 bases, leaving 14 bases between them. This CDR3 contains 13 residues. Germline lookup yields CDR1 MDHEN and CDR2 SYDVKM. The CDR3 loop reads CASGAGLNYEQYF. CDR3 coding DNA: TGTGCCAGCGGGGCGGGTCTTAACTACGAGCAGTACTTC.

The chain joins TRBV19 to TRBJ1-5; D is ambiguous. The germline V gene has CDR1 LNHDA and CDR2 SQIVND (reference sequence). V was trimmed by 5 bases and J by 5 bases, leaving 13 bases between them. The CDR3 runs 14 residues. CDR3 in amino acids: CASSAAYGDQPQHF. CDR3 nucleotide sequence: TGTGCCAGTAGTGCCGCCTATGGGGATCAGCCCCAGCATTTT.

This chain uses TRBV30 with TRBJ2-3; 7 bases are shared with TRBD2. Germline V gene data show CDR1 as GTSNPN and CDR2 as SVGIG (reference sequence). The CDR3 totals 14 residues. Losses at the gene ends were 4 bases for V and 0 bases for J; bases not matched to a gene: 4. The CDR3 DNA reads TGTGCCTGGACCTTTAGCGGGAGCACAGATACGCAGTATTTT. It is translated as CAWTFSGSTDTQYF.

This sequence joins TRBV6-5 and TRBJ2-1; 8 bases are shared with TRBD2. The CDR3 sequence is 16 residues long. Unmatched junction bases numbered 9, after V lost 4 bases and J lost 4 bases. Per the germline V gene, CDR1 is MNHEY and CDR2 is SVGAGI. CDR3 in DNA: TGTGCCAGCAGTTTCACCCGGGGGGGCCTTTACAATGAGCAGTTCTTC. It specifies CASSFTRGGLYNEQFF.

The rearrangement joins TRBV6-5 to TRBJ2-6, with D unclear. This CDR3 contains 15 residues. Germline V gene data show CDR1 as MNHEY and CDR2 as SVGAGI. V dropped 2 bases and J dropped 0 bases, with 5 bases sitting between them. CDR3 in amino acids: CASSYDGSGANVLTF. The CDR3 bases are TGTGCCAGCAGTTACGACGGCTCTGGGGCCAACGTCCTGACTTTC.

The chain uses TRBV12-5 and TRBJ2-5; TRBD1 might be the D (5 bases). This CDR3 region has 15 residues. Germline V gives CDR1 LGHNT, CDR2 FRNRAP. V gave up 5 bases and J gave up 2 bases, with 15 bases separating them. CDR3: CASGLPTASQETQYF. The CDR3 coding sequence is TGTGCTAGTGGTCTTCCGACAGCCAGTCAAGAGACCCAGTACTTC.

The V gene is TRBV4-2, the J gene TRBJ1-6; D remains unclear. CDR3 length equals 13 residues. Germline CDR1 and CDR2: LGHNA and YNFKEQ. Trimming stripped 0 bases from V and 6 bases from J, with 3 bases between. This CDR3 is CASSQEGNSPLHF. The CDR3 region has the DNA TGTGCCAGCAGCCAAGAAGGTAATTCACCCCTCCACTTT.